This TCR beta chain was sequenced for a study of blood T cell repertoires in COVID-19. Looking at the study overall: PBMCs, B-cell-depleted T cells, or T cells provided the cDNA or gDNA that made up the material.

Authors' processing steps: Amplification from reference gene primers served as the basis for estimated nucleated cell counts. Measured with immunoSEQ multiplex PCR; TCRdb has only the in-frame clones, and not every one. The DNA gave D and trimming, while V, J and clone size come from that table. The repertoire includes 55,000 to 75,000 clones, approximately 86% of them detected once, and roughly 3.5% sits in the top ten. The junction had 4 bases not matched to a gene; V was cut back by 2 bases and J by 4 bases. CDR3 size: 15 residues. The germline V gene encodes CDR1 SGHRS and CDR2 YFSETQ. The chain couples TRBV5-1 to TRBJ2-5; 11 bases match TRBD1. The receptor was derived from a middle-aged man with active COVID-19. The sample comprised peripheral blood. CDR3 protein: CASSLSGQGGETQYF. Written as DNA, the CDR3 is TGCGCCAGCAGCTTATCGGGACAGGGGGGAGAGACCCAGTACTTC. Variable domain in full (rest from reference TRBV5-1 and TRBJ2-5): KAGVTQTPRYLIKTRGQQVTLSCSPISGHRSVSWYQQTPGQGLQFLFEYFSETQRNKGNFPGRFSGRQFSNSRSEMNVSTLELGDSALYLCASSLSGQGGETQYFGPGTRLLVL.